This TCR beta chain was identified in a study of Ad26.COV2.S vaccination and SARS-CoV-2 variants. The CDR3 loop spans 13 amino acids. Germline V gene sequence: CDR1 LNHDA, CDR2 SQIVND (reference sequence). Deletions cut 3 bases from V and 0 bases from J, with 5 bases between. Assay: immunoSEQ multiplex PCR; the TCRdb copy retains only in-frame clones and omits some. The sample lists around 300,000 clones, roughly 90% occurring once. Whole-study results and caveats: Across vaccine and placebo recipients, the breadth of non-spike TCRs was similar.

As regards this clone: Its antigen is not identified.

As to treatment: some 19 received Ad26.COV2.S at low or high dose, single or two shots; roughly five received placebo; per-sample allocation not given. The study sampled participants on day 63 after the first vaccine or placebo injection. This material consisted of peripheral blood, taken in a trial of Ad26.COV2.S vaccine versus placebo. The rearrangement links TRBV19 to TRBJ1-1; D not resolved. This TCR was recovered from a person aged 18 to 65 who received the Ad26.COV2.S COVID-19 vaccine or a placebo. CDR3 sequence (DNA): TGTGCCAGTAGTATGTGGGTGAACACTGAAGCTTTCTTT. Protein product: CASSMWVNTEAFF.